This entry lists 2 T cell receptor beta chains sequenced from one sample in a study of cytomegalovirus exposure and HLA in healthy donors. Primers for the PCR totalled 60 Vbeta and 13 Jbeta. The repertoire was sequenced with immunoSEQ multiplex PCR; TCRdb's copy has only in-frame clones and lacks some. In the table there are 120,000 to 150,000 clones, roughly 77% of which are singletons. Sequenced input: PBMCs. These receptors all come from a man in his forties in good health and CMV-seronegative.

CDR3 sequence reads: CASSSSTANYGYTF. CDR3 DNA: TGTGCCAGTAGTTCCTCGACAGCTAACTATGGCTACACCTTC. The gene calls are TRBV19 and TRBJ1-2, with D possibly being TRBD1 (5 bases). CDR1 LNHDA and CDR2 SQIVND come from the germline V gene (reference sequence). The CDR3 loop spans 14 amino acids. The V and J ends lost 5 bases and 0 bases respectively, with 10 bases between them.

The chain uses TRBV27 and TRBJ1-2, with D perhaps matching TRBD1 (6 bases). Trimming took 8 bases from V and 2 from J, leaving 15 bases between them. The length of the CDR3 is 14 residues. The germline CDR1 and CDR2 sequences are MNHEY and SMNVEV (reference sequence). DNA for the CDR3: TGTGCCAGCTCTAAACAGGGTTGGAACTATGGCTACACCTTC. Its protein is CASSKQGWNYGYTF.